The TCR beta chain under discussion was sequenced for a study of blood T cell repertoires in COVID-19. Looking at the study overall: T cells, B-cell-depleted T cells, or PBMCs provided the cDNA or gDNA that served as material.

In the study's own analysis: Amplification with reference gene primers provided the estimates of nucleated cell counts. TCRdb keeps only in-frame clones here, not all; method: immunoSEQ multiplex PCR. V and J calls and clone size follow that table, whereas D and trimming were derived from the DNA. The repertoire holds some 350,000 clones, with roughly nine tenths as singletons. Trimming at V came to 4 bases and at J to 5 bases, leaving 7 bases not matched to a gene. This CDR3 has 14 residues. CDR1 is SGHAT, CDR2 FQNNGV, per germline. Participant-reported clinical history was the basis for cohort assignment. Among Cohort 3 donors, those recovered had two negative PCRs, clearance, or symptom resolution.

This chain uses TRBV11-2 with TRBJ2-5; 7 bases line up with TRBD2. Specimen: PBMCs or T cells enriched from blood (not recorded which). The sequence came from a man aged 18 to 35 who had recovered from COVID-19. In DNA, the CDR3 is TGTGCCAGCAGCTGGTCCTCGGGAGGCGAGACCCAGTACTTC. It is translated as CASSWSSGGETQYF.